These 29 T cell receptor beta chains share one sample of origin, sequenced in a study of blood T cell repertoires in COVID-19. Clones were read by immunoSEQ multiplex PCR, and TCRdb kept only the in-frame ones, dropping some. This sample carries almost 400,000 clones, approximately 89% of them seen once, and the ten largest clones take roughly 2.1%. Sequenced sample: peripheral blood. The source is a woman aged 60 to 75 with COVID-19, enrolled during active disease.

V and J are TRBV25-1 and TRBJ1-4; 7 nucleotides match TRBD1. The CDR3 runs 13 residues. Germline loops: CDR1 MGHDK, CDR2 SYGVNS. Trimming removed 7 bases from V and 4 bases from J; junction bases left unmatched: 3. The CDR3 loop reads CASTGQFNEKLFF. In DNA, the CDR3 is TGTGCCAGCACGGGACAGTTTAATGAAAAACTGTTTTTT.

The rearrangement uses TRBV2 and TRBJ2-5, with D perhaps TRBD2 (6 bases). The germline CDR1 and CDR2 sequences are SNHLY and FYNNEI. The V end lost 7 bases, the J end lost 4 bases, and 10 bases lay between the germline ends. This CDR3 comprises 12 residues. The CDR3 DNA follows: TGTGCCAGCATTCGGAGGGGAGAGACCCAGTACTTC. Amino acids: CASIRRGETQYF.

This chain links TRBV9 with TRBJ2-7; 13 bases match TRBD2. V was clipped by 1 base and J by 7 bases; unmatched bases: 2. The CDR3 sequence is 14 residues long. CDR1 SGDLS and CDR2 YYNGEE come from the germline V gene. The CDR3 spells CASSVRLAGGEQYF. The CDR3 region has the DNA TGTGCCAGCAGCGTAAGACTAGCGGGGGGTGAGCAGTACTTC.

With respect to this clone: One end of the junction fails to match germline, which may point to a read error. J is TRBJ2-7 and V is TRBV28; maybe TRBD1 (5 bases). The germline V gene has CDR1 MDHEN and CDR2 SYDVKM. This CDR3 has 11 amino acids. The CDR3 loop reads CASSFKGRVLF. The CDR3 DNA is TGTGCCAGCAGTTTCAAGGGCAGGGTGTTGTTC.

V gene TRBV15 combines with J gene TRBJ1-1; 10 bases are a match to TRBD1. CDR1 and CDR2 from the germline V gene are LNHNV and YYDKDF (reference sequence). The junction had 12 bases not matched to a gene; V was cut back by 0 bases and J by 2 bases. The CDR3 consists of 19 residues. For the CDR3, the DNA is TGTGCCACCAGCAGAGATTCCCCAACCCGGACAGGGGGAAACACTGAAGCTTTCTTT. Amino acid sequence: CATSRDSPTRTGGNTEAFF.

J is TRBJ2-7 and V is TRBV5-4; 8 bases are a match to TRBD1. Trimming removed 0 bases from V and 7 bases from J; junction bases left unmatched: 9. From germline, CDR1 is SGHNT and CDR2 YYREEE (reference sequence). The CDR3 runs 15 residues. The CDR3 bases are TGTGCCAGCAGCTTGGTAGGACAGGGCTTGAGTGAGCAGTACTTC. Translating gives CASSLVGQGLSEQYF.

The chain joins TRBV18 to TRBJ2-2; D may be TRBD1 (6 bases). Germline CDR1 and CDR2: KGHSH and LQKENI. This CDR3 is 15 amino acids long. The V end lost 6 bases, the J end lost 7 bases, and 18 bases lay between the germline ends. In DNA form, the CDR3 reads TGTGCCAGCTCGTCCGAACAGGGTATCGGCGGGGAGCTGTTTTTT. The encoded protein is CASSSEQGIGGELFF.

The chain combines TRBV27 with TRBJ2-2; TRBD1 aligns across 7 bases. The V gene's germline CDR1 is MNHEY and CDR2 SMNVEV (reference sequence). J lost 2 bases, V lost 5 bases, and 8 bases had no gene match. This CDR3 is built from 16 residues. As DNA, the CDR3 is TGTGCCAGCAGTCTCAGGGGGTCCTCAAACACCGGGGAGCTGTTTTTT. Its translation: CASSLRGSSNTGELFF.

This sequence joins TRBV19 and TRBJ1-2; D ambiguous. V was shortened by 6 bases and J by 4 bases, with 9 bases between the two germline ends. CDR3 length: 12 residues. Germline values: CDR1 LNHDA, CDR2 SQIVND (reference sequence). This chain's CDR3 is CASRGRFYGYTF. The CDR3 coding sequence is TGTGCCAGTAGGGGCAGGTTCTATGGCTACACCTTC.

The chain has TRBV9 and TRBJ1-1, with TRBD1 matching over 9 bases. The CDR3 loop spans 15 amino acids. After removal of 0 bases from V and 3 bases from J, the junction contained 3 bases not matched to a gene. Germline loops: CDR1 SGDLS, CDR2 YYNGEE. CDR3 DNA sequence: TGTGCCAGCAGCGTAGGGGACAGGGCGTACACTGAAGCTTTCTTT. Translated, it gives CASSVGDRAYTEAFF.

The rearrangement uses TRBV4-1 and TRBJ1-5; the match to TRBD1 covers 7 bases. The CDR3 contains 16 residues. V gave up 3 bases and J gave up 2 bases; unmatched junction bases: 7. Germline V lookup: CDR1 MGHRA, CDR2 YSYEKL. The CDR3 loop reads CASSHSTGLGNQPQHF. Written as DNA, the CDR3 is TGCGCCAGCAGCCACTCGACAGGGTTGGGCAATCAGCCCCAGCATTTT.

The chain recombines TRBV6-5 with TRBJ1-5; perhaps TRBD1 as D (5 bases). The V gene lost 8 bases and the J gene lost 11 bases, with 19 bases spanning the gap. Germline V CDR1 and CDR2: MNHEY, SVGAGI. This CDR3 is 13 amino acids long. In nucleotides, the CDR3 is TGTGCCAGCGAGAAGGACACGTTACGGACCCAGCATTTT. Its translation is CASEKDTLRTQHF.

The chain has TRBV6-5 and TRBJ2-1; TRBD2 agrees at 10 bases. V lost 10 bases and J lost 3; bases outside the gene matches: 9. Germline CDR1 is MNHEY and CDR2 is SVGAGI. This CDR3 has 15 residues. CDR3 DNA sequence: TGTGCCACCGTGCCGACTAGCGGGTACTACAATGAGCAGTTCTTC. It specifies CATVPTSGYYNEQFF.

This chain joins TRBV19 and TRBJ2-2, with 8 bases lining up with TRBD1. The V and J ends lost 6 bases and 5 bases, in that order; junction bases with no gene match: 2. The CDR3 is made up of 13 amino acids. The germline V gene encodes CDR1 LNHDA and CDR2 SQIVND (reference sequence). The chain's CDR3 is CASRRTGTGELFF. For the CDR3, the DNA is TGTGCCAGTAGGCGGACAGGGACCGGGGAGCTGTTTTTT.

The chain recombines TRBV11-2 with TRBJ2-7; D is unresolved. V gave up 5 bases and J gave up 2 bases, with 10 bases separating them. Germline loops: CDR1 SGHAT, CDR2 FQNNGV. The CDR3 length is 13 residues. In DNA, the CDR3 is TGTGCCAGCAGCAAAGATGAGACCTACGAGCAGTACTTC. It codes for CASSKDETYEQYF.

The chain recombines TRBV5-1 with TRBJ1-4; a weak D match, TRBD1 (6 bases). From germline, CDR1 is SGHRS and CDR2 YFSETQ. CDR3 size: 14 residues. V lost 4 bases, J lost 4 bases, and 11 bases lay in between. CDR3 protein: CASSGGRSNEKLFF. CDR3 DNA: TGCGCCAGCAGCGGGGGCCGGAGTAATGAAAAACTGTTTTTT.

The CDR3 nucleotides are TGTGCCAGCAGCGCCCCGGGACAGCAAGAGACCCAGTACTTC. Encoded protein: CASSAPGQQETQYF. The rearrangement links TRBV7-9 to TRBJ2-5, with 7 bases identical to TRBD1. CDR1 is SEHNR, CDR2 FQNEAQ, per germline (reference sequence). The CDR3 is 14 residues long. The V gene end was trimmed by 5 bases and the J gene end by 2 bases; junction bases not matched to a gene: 5.

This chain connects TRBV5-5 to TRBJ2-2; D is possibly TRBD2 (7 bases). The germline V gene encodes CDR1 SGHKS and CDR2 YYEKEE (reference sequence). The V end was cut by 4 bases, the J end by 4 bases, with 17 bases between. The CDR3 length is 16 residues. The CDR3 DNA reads TGTGCCAGCAGCGGGGGCGGGGGTCTAGCCACCGGGGAGCTGTTTTTT. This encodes CASSGGGGLATGELFF.

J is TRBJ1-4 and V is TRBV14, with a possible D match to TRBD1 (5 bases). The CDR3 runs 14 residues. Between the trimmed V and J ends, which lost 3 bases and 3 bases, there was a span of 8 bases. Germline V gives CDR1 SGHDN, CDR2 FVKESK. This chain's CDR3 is CASSQQGPNEKLFF. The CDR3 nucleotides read TGTGCCAGCAGCCAGCAGGGCCCTAATGAAAAACTGTTTTTT.

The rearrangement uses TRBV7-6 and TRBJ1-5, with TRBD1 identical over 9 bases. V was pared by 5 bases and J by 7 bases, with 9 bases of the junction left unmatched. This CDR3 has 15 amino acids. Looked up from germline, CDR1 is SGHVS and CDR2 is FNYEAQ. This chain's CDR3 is CASSPTGGEEQPQHF. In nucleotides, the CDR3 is TGTGCCAGCAGCCCTACAGGGGGCGAAGAACAGCCCCAGCATTTT.

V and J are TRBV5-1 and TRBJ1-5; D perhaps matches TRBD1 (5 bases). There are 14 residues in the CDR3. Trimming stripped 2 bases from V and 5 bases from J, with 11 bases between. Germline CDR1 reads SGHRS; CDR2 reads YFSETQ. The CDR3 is CASSLMGEDQPQHF. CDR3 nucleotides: TGCGCCAGCAGCTTAATGGGGGAGGATCAGCCCCAGCATTTT.

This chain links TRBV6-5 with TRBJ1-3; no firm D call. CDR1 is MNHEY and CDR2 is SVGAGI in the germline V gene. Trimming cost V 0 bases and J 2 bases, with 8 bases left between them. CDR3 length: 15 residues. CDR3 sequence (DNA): TGTGCCAGCAGTTACTCGCCCGGGGCTGGAAACACCATATATTTT. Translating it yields CASSYSPGAGNTIYF.

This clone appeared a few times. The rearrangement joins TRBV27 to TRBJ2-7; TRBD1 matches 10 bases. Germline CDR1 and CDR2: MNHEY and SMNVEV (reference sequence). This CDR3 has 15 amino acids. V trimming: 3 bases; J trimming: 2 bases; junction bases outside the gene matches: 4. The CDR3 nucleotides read TGTGCCAGCAGTTTGTGGGACAGGGGTCCCTACGAGCAGTACTTC. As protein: CASSLWDRGPYEQYF.

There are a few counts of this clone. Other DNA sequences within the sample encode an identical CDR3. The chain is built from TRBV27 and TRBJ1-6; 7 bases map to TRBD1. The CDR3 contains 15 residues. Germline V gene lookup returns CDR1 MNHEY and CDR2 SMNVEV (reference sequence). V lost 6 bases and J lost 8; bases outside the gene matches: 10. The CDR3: CASSLYRGRDSPLHF. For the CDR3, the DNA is TGTGCCAGCAGCCTTTACAGGGGCCGAGATTCACCCCTCCACTTT.

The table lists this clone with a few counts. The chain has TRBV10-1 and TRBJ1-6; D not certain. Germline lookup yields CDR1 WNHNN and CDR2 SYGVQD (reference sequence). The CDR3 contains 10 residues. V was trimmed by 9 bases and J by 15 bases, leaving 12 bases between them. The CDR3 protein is CARYENRLHF. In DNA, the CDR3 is TGCGCCAGATACGAGAACCGCCTCCACTTT.

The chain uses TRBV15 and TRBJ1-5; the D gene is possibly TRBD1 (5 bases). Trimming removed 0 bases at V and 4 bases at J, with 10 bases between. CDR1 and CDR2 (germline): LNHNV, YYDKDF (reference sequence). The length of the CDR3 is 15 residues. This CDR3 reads CATSRDGAANQPQHF. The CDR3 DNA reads TGTGCCACCAGCAGAGATGGGGCAGCGAATCAGCCCCAGCATTTT. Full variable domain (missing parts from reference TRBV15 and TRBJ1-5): DAMVIQNPRYQVTQFGKPVTLSCSQTLNHNVMYWYQQKSSQAPKLLFHYYDKDFNNEADTPDNFQSRRPNTSFCFLDIRSPGLGDTAMYLCATSRDGAANQPQHFGDGTRLSIL.

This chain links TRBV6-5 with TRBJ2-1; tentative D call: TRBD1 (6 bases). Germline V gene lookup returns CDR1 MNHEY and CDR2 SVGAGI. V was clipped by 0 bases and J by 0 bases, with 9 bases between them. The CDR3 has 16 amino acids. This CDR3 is CASSYSADSSYNEQFF. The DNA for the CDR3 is TGTGCCAGCAGTTACTCCGCGGACAGCTCCTACAATGAGCAGTTCTTC.

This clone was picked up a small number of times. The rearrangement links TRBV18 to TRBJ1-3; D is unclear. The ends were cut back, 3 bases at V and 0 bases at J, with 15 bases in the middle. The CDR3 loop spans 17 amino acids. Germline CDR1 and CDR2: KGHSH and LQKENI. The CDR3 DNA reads TGTGCCAGCTCACCCAACCCCCTGGCTGGCTCTGGAAACACCATATATTTT. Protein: CASSPNPLAGSGNTIYF.

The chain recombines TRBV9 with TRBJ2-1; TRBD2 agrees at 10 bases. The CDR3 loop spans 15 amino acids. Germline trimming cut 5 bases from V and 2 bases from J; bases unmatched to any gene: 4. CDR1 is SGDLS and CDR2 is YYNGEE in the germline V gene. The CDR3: CASSSGGSAYNEQFF. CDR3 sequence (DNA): TGTGCCAGCAGTAGCGGGGGGTCGGCCTACAATGAGCAGTTCTTC.